This record concerns one TCR beta chain sequence. The target antigen is unknown. Between the trimmed V and J ends, which lost 5 bases and 0 bases, there was a span of 13 bases. CDR1 and CDR2 (germline): LNHDA, SQIVND (reference sequence). The CDR3 sequence is 15 residues long. TCRdb passed the reads through MiXCR, listing each CDR3 protein once. The table includes about 63,000 distinct CDR3 sequences, around 20% detected once. This sample stems from a study of T cell repertoires in cytomegalovirus infection. Whole-study context: CMV infection together with matching HLA type was indicated by public TCR beta signatures.

The sequence derives from a human donor in good health (CMV status not recorded). Some clones in this sample may be carry-over from other donors' samples. The sequences come from CD8+ T cells from cultured PBMCs, collected from culture after CMV antigen stimulation. V gene TRBV19 combines with J gene TRBJ1-1; D uncertain. CDR3: CASSLGSGMNTEAFF. CDR3 DNA sequence: TGTGCCAGTAGTCTGGGTAGCGGCATGAACACTGAAGCTTTCTTT.